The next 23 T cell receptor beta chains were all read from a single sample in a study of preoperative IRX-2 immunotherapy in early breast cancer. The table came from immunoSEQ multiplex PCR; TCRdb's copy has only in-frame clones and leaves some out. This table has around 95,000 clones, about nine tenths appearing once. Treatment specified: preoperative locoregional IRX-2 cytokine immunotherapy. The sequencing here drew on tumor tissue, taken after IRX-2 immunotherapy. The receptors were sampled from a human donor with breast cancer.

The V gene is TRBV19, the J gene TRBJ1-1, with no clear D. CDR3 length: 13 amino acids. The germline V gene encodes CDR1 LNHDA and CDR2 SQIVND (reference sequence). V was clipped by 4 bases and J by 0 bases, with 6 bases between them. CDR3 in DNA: TGTGCCAGTAGTACAGCGGTGAACACTGAAGCTTTCTTT. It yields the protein CASSTAVNTEAFF.

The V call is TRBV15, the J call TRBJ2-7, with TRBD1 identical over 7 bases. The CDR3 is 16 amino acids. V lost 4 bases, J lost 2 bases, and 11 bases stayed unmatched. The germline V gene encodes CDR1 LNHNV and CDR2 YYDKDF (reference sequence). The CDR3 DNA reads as TGTGCCACCAGCACAACGACAGGGAGTTTAGCCTACGAGCAGTACTTC. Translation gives CATSTTTGSLAYEQYF.

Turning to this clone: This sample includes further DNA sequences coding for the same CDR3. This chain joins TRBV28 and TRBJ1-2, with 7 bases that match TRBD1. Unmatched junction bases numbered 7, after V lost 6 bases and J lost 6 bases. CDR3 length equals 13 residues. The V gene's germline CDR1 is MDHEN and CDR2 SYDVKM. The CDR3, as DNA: TGTGCCAGCAGCTCGGGACAGCTGAATGGCTACACCTTC. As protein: CASSSGQLNGYTF.

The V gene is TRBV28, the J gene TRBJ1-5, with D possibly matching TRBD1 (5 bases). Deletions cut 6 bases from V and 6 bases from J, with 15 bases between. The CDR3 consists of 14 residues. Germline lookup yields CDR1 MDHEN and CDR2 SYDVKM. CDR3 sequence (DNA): TGTGCCAGCAGACTCGGGGGAGGAGCTCAGCCCCAGCATTTT. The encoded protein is CASRLGGGAQPQHF.

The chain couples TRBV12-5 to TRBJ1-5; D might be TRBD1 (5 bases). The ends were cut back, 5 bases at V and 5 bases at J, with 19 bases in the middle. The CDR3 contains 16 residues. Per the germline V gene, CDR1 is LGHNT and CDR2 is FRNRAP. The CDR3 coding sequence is TGTGCTAGTGGTAGTCCATGGGACGGAAGTTATCAGCCCCAGCATTTT. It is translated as CASGSPWDGSYQPQHF. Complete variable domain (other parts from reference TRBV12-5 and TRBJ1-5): DARVTQTPRHKVTEMGQEVTMRCQPILGHNTVFWYRQTMMQGLELLAYFRNRAPLDDSGMPKDRFSAEMPDATLATLKIQPSEPRDSAVYFCASGSPWDGSYQPQHFGDGTRLSIL.

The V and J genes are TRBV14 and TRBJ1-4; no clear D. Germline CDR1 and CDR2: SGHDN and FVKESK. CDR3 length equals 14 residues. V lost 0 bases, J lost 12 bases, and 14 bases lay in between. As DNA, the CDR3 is TGTGCCAGCAGCCAAGATTATGGGTCGGGAGAACTGTTTTTT. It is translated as CASSQDYGSGELFF.

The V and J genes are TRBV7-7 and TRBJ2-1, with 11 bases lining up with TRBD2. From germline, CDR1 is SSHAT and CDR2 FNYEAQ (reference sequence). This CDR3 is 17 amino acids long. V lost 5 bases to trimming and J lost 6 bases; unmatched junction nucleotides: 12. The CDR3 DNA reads TGTGCCAGCAGCCACAATAGCGGGAGGGCCTGGGTCAATGAGCAGTTCTTC. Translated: CASSHNSGRAWVNEQFF.

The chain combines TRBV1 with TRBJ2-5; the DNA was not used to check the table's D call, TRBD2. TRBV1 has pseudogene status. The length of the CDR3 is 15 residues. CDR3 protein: CASSQPTAGLKTQYF. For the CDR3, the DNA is TGCGCCAGCAGCCAACCAACAGCGGGCTTGAAGACCCAGTACTTC.

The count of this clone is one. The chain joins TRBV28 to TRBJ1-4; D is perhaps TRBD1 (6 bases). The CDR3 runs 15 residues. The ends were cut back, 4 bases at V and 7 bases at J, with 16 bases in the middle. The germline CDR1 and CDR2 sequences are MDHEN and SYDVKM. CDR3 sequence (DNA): TGTGCCAGCAGTTCCGGACAGCTATCTTTTGAAAAACTGTTTTTT. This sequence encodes CASSSGQLSFEKLFF. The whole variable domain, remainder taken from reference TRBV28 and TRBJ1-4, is DVKVTQSSRYLVKRTGEKVFLECVQDMDHENMFWYRQDPGLGLRLIYFSYDVKMKEKGDIPEGYSVSREKKERFSLILESASTNQTSMYLCASSSGQLSFEKLFFGSGTQLSVL.

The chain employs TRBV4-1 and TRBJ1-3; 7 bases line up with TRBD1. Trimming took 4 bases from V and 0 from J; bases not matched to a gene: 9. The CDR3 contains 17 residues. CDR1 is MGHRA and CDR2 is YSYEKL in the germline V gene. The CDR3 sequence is CASSPQGQPYSGNTIYF. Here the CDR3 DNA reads TGCGCCAGCAGCCCGCAGGGACAGCCTTACTCTGGAAACACCATATATTTT.

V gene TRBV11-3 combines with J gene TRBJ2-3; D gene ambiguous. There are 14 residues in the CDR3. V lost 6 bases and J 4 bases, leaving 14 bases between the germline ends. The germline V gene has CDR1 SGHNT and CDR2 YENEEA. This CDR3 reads CASSSTFGSDTQYF. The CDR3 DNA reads TGTGCCAGCAGTTCGACTTTTGGCTCAGATACGCAGTATTTT.

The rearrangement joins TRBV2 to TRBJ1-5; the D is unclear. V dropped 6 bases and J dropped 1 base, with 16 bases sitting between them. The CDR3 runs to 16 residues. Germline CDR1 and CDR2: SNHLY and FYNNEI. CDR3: CASRPGSEGSNQPQHF. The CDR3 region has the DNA TGTGCCAGCAGGCCCGGGTCCGAGGGAAGCAATCAGCCCCAGCATTTT.

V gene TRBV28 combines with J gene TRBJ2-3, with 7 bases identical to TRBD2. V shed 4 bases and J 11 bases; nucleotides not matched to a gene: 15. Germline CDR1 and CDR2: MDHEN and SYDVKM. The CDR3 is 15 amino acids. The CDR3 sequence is CASSSIAGRGVEQYF. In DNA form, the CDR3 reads TGTGCCAGCAGTTCGATAGCGGGCCGGGGGGTGGAGCAGTATTTT.

Written as DNA, the CDR3 is TGCGCCAGCAGCCCACAGGGTTCAGCGGGCGAGCAGTACTTC. Amino acid sequence: CASSPQGSAGEQYF. V is TRBV5-1 and J is TRBJ2-7; D may correspond to TRBD1 or TRBD2 (6 bases each). Trimming removed 4 bases from V and 6 bases from J, with 17 bases in between. The germline V gene has CDR1 SGHRS and CDR2 YFSETQ. There are 14 residues in the CDR3. The variable domain in full, with the rest retrieved from reference TRBV5-1 and TRBJ2-7, is KAGVTQTPRYLIKTRGQQVTLSCSPISGHRSVSWYQQTPGQGLQFLFEYFSETQRNKGNFPGRFSGRQFSNSRSEMNVSTLELGDSALYLCASSPQGSAGEQYFGPGTRLTVT.

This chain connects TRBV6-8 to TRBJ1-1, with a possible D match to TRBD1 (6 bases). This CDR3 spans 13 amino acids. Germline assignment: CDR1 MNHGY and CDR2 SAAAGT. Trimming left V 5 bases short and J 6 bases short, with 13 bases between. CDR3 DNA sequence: TGTGCCAGCAGTGTAATACAGGGAGCTGAAGCTTTCTTT. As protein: CASSVIQGAEAFF.

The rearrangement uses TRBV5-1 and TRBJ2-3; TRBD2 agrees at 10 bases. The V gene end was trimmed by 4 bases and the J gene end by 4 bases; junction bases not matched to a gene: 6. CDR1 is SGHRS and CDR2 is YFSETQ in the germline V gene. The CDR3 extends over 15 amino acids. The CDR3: CASSKREGLPDTQYF. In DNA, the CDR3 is TGCGCCAGCAGCAAGCGGGAGGGCCTCCCAGATACGCAGTATTTT.

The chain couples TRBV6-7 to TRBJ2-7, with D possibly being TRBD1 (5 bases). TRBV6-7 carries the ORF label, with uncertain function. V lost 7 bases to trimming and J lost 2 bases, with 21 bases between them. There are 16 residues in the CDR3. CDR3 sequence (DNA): TGTGCCAGCACCTATAACGCAGGGTTTGCCGCCTACGAGCAGTACTTC. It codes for CASTYNAGFAAYEQYF.

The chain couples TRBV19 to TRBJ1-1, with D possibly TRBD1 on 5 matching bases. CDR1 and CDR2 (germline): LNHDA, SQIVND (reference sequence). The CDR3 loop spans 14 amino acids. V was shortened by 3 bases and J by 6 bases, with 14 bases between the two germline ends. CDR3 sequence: CASSILLEGAEAFF. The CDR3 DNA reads TGTGCCAGTAGTATCCTGTTGGAAGGGGCTGAAGCTTTCTTT.

For the CDR3, the DNA is TGCGCCAGCAGCTTGGTCGGGAGGGCAGATACGCAGTATTTT. Protein product: CASSLVGRADTQYF. The chain joins TRBV5-1 to TRBJ2-3; 8 nucleotides align to TRBD2. Germline CDR1 reads SGHRS; CDR2 reads YFSETQ. J gave up 4 bases and V 0 bases, and 1 base lay outside the gene matches. This CDR3 is 14 amino acids long. Combining the CDR3 with reference TRBV5-1 and TRBJ2-3 gives the whole variable domain KAGVTQTPRYLIKTRGQQVTLSCSPISGHRSVSWYQQTPGQGLQFLFEYFSETQRNKGNFPGRFSGRQFSNSRSEMNVSTLELGDSALYLCASSLVGRADTQYFGPGTRLTVL.

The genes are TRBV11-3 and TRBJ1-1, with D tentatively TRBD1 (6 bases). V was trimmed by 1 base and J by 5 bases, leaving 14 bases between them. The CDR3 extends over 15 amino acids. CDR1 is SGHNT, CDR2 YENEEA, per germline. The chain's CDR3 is CASSLGGGLETEAFF. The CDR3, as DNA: TGTGCCAGCAGCTTAGGTGGGGGGCTCGAAACTGAAGCTTTCTTT.

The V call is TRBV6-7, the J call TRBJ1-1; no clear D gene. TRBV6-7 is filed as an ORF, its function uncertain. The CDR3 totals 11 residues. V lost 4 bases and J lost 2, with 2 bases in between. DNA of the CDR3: TGTGCCAGCAGTTCCAACACTGAAGCTTTCTTT. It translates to CASSSNTEAFF.

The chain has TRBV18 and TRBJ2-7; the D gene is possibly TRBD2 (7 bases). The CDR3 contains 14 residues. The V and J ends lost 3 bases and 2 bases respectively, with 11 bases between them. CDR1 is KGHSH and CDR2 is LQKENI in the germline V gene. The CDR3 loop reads CASSPSGGPYEQYF. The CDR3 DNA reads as TGTGCCAGCTCACCCTCGGGGGGCCCCTACGAGCAGTACTTC.

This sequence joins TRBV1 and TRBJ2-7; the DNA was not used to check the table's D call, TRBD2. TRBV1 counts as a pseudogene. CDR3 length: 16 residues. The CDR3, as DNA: TGCGCCAGCAGCCACCCCCTGAGTCGAGGGATAAACGAGCAGTACTTC. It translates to CASSHPLSRGINEQYF.